The 27 T cell receptor beta chains given below trace back to one sample, sequenced in a study of a mutant IDH1 vaccine in newly diagnosed glioma. TCRdb keeps only in-frame clones here, not all; method: immunoSEQ multiplex PCR. Of over 55,000 clones listed, about four fifths are singletons. The time point: week 11, during vaccination. Mutant IDH1 20-mer peptide, at 300 ug, made up each vaccine dose, with topical imiquimod. The antigens for these receptors are not known. Sequences were derived from PBMCs, sampled from a glioma patient whose treatment included an IDH1 peptide vaccine. These receptors all come from a man aged 30-40 years with glioma.

The chain is built from TRBV5-4 and TRBJ2-2, with D unclear. The V gene's germline CDR1 is SGHNT and CDR2 YYREEE (reference sequence). This CDR3 is 14 amino acids long. Trimming stripped 0 bases from V and 6 bases from J, with 9 bases between. The CDR3 here is CASSLAVFPGELFF. The CDR3 coding sequence is TGTGCCAGCAGCTTGGCAGTCTTCCCCGGGGAGCTGTTTTTT.

The V call is TRBV30, the J call TRBJ2-3, with a weak D call TRBD2 (6 bases). This CDR3 is 16 amino acids long. Germline values: CDR1 GTSNPN, CDR2 SVGIG (reference sequence). V was shortened by 1 base and J by 2 bases, with 16 bases between the two germline ends. The CDR3 nucleotides are TGTGCCTGGAGTGCTATTAGCGGATCAGTCACAGATACGCAGTATTTT. This encodes CAWSAISGSVTDTQYF.

The CDR3 DNA reads as TGTGCCAGCAGCCAATCGGGGAGAGTGAATTCACCCCTCCACTTT. Amino acid sequence: CASSQSGRVNSPLHF. The rearrangement joins TRBV14 to TRBJ1-6, with unresolved D. Germline-derived CDR1 and CDR2 are SGHDN and FVKESK. There are 15 residues in the CDR3. The V end was cut by 2 bases, the J end by 7 bases, with 12 bases between.

This clone was observed a few times. J is TRBJ1-1 and V is TRBV30; D possibly corresponds to TRBD1 (6 bases). The V gene lost 0 bases and the J gene lost 0 bases, with 14 bases spanning the gap. The germline V gene encodes CDR1 GTSNPN and CDR2 SVGIG (reference sequence). The CDR3 is 16 residues long. The CDR3 sequence is CAWSVAGARVNTEAFF. The DNA of the CDR3 is TGTGCCTGGAGTGTAGCGGGGGCGAGAGTGAACACTGAAGCTTTCTTT.

This sequence joins TRBV9 and TRBJ2-3; D not resolved. V shed 4 bases and J shed 2 bases, with 11 bases lying between them. The CDR3 has 14 amino acids. In germline, CDR1 is SGDLS, CDR2 YYNGEE. This CDR3 is CASSSRTTTDTQYF. CDR3 DNA: TGTGCCAGCAGCTCCCGAACTACCACAGATACGCAGTATTTT.

The J gene is TRBJ2-5, the V gene TRBV5-4; D remains ambiguous. The germline CDR1 and CDR2 sequences are SGHNT and YYREEE (reference sequence). The CDR3 consists of 14 residues. The V end lost 0 bases, the J end lost 3 bases, and 9 bases lay between the germline ends. CDR3: CASSLGQNKETQYF. CDR3 in DNA: TGTGCCAGCAGCTTGGGTCAGAATAAAGAGACCCAGTACTTC.

This CDR3 is CASSLARTSGLGEQFF. The CDR3 coding sequence is TGTGCCAGCAGCTTAGCGAGGACTAGCGGGTTGGGTGAGCAGTTCTTC. The chain uses TRBV7-3 and TRBJ2-1, with TRBD2 matching 11 bases. Germline values: CDR1 SGHTA, CDR2 FQGTGA. V lost 2 bases to trimming and J lost 9 bases; unmatched junction nucleotides: 9. This CDR3 contains 16 residues. The complete variable domain, with remaining parts taken from reference TRBV7-3 and TRBJ2-1, reads GAGVSQTPSNKVTEKGKYVELRCDPISGHTALYWYRQSLGQGPEFLIYFQGTGAADDSGLPNDRFFAVRPEGSVSTLKIQRTERGDSAVYLCASSLARTSGLGEQFFGPGTRLTVL.

V gene TRBV28 combines with J gene TRBJ2-1; 10 nucleotides agree with TRBD2. J was trimmed by 8 bases and V by 8 bases; bases with no gene match: 9. The germline V gene encodes CDR1 MDHEN and CDR2 SYDVKM. CDR3 length: 14 amino acids. The CDR3 DNA reads TGTGCCAGCGCGGCTAGCGGGAGTTTGGATGAGCAGTTCTTC. It yields the protein CASAASGSLDEQFF.

CDR3: CASSLFNSGGPNQYF. CDR3 coding DNA: TGCGCCAGCAGCTTATTCAATAGCGGGGGGCCCAACCAGTACTTC. The V gene is TRBV5-1, the J gene TRBJ2-5; 10 nucleotides agree with TRBD2. J gave up 10 bases and V 2 bases, and 11 bases lay outside the gene matches. The germline gives CDR1 SGHRS, CDR2 YFSETQ. The CDR3 spans 15 residues.

The chain has TRBV19 and TRBJ2-3; 7 bases are a match to TRBD2. Trimming cost V 1 base and J 2 bases; bases outside gene matches: 15. Germline lookup yields CDR1 LNHDA and CDR2 SQIVND (reference sequence). CDR3 length equals 19 residues. The CDR3 bases are TGTGCCAGTAGTATAGTGGCTAGCGGCTCGCCTGGGATCACAGATACGCAGTATTTT. Amino acid sequence: CASSIVASGSPGITDTQYF. Full variable domain (outside the CDR3, taken from reference TRBV19 and TRBJ2-3): DGGITQSPKYLFRKEGQNVTLSCEQNLNHDAMYWYRQDPGQGLRLIYYSQIVNDFQKGDIAEGYSVSREKKESFPLTVTSAQKNPTAFYLCASSIVASGSPGITDTQYFGPGTRLTVL.

The CDR3 is CASRDSYEQYF. CDR3 DNA sequence: TGTGCCAGCAGAGACTCCTACGAGCAGTACTTC. The chain links TRBV2 to TRBJ2-7, with no clear D. Trimming pared 6 bases from V and 0 bases from J, leaving 3 bases between. There are 11 residues in the CDR3. CDR1 and CDR2 (germline): SNHLY, FYNNEI.

The chain uses TRBV28 and TRBJ1-3; 7 bases line up with TRBD1. Germline lookup yields CDR1 MDHEN and CDR2 SYDVKM. There are 13 residues in the CDR3. V was pared by 6 bases and J by 7 bases, with 6 bases of the junction left unmatched. CDR3 loop: CASRETGTNTIYF. CDR3 nucleotide sequence: TGTGCCAGCAGGGAGACAGGGACCAACACCATATATTTT. The full variable domain, rest sourced from reference TRBV28 and TRBJ1-3, is DVKVTQSSRYLVKRTGEKVFLECVQDMDHENMFWYRQDPGLGLRLIYFSYDVKMKEKGDIPEGYSVSREKKERFSLILESASTNQTSMYLCASRETGTNTIYFGEGSWLTVV.

The J gene is TRBJ2-1, the V gene TRBV4-2; 13 bases are shared with TRBD2. The CDR3 contains 15 residues. V was pared by 2 bases and J by 7 bases, with 2 bases of the junction left unmatched. From germline, CDR1 is LGHNA and CDR2 YNFKEQ. CDR3: CASSQPGLAGNEQFF. The CDR3 coding sequence is TGTGCCAGCAGCCAACCGGGACTAGCGGGAAATGAGCAGTTCTTC.

V usage is TRBV7-9 and J usage is TRBJ2-5; no definite D call. The CDR3 loop spans 11 amino acids. The V gene lost 4 bases and the J gene lost 4 bases, with 4 bases spanning the gap. Germline V gene lookup returns CDR1 SEHNR and CDR2 FQNEAQ (reference sequence). The CDR3 DNA follows: TGTGCCAGCAGCTCCCGAGAGACCCAGTACTTC. Translated, it gives CASSSRETQYF.

The chain couples TRBV18 to TRBJ2-7; a weak D match, TRBD1 (6 bases). The length of the CDR3 is 13 residues. CDR1 is KGHSH, CDR2 LQKENI, per germline. V was pared by 3 bases and J by 1 base, with 7 bases between. This CDR3 is CASSPTGSYEQYF. CDR3 DNA sequence: TGTGCCAGCTCACCTACAGGGTCCTACGAGCAGTACTTC.

The rearrangement uses TRBV6-6 and TRBJ1-5; the match to TRBD1 covers 7 bases. The CDR3 has 16 residues. Germline values: CDR1 MNHNY, CDR2 SVGAGI (reference sequence). V was clipped by 6 bases and J by 7 bases; unmatched bases: 15. The DNA of the CDR3 is TGTGCCAGCAGATTCGCCCTCCGGGACAGTTACCAGCCCCAGCATTTT. This encodes CASRFALRDSYQPQHF.

This clone appeared once. The J gene is TRBJ1-6, the V gene TRBV9; D may be TRBD1 (5 bases). V lost 3 bases to trimming and J lost 3 bases, with 16 bases between them. The CDR3 extends over 17 amino acids. Germline CDR1 is SGDLS and CDR2 is YYNGEE. The CDR3 bases are TGTGCCAGCAGCGGAGACGACAGATTATTCTATAATTCACCCCTCCACTTT. This gives the protein CASSGDDRLFYNSPLHF.

The chain is built from TRBV7-2 and TRBJ2-5; D is possibly TRBD1 or TRBD2 (6 bases each). The germline gives CDR1 SGHTA, CDR2 FQGNSA. This CDR3 is built from 15 residues. The ends were cut back, 3 bases at V and 4 bases at J, with 15 bases in the middle. The CDR3 sequence: CASSLQAGEVETQYF. The CDR3 DNA reads as TGTGCCAGCAGCTTGCAGGCAGGGGAGGTAGAGACCCAGTACTTC.

The V gene is TRBV7-3, the J gene TRBJ2-2; D might be TRBD1 (5 bases). Germline assignment: CDR1 SGHTA and CDR2 FQGTGA. Trimming stripped 5 bases from V and 5 bases from J, with 15 bases between. This CDR3 spans 15 amino acids. The CDR3 is CASSPRSGWTGELFF. The DNA for the CDR3 is TGTGCCAGCAGCCCCCGCTCAGGGTGGACCGGGGAGCTGTTTTTT.

The CDR3 loop reads CASSPRTSGRSYEQYF. CDR3 bases: TGTGCCAGCAGCCCCCGGACTAGCGGGAGGTCCTACGAGCAGTACTTC. The chain couples TRBV5-6 to TRBJ2-7, with TRBD2 identical over 14 bases. V lost 4 bases to trimming and J lost 1 base; unmatched junction nucleotides: 4. CDR3 length: 16 residues. CDR1 is SGHDT and CDR2 is YYEEEE in the germline V gene.

The rearrangement links TRBV28 to TRBJ1-2; D remains ambiguous. Trimming stripped 8 bases from V and 2 bases from J, with 6 bases between. This CDR3 has 11 amino acids. Germline V lookup: CDR1 MDHEN, CDR2 SYDVKM. The CDR3 spells CASGSNYGYTF. The DNA of the CDR3 is TGTGCCAGCGGTTCAAACTATGGCTACACCTTC.

V is TRBV29-1 and J is TRBJ1-1; the D is unclear. V lost 5 bases and J 1 base, leaving 17 bases between the germline ends. Germline CDR1 is SQVTM and CDR2 is ANQGSEA. The CDR3 covers 15 residues. CDR3 amino acids: CSVSLRFPPNTEAFF. CDR3 sequence (DNA): TGCAGCGTTTCACTCAGGTTTCCCCCGAACACTGAAGCTTTCTTT.

V gene TRBV9 combines with J gene TRBJ2-1; D remains unclear. Germline lookup yields CDR1 SGDLS and CDR2 YYNGEE. This CDR3 is 12 amino acids long. Trimming shortened V by 3 bases and J by 4 bases, and 5 bases separated the two germline ends. The CDR3 bases are TGTGCCAGCAGCGCGGATTACAATGAGCAGTTCTTC. This gives the protein CASSADYNEQFF.

The chain employs TRBV7-9 and TRBJ2-7; the D gene is possibly TRBD1 (5 bases). The V end lost 2 bases, the J end lost 3 bases, and 11 bases lay between the germline ends. The CDR3 has 14 residues. CDR1 is SEHNR and CDR2 is FQNEAQ in the germline V gene (reference sequence). CDR3 sequence (DNA): TGTGCCAGCAGCTTACAGGGAAAAGGCTACGAGCAGTACTTC. Amino acid sequence: CASSLQGKGYEQYF. Full variable domain (remainder filled in from reference TRBV7-9 and TRBJ2-7): DTGVSQNPRHKITKRGQNVTFRCDPISEHNRLYWYRQTLGQGPEFLTYFQNEAQLEKSRLLSDRFSAERPKGSFSTLEIQRTEQGDSAMYLCASSLQGKGYEQYFGPGTRLTVT.

The V gene is TRBV27, the J gene TRBJ1-1; D gene ambiguous. V gave up 4 bases and J gave up 11 bases, with 11 bases separating them. The CDR3 contains 11 residues. The germline gives CDR1 MNHEY, CDR2 SMNVEV (reference sequence). This CDR3 is CASSSRMGAFF. In DNA, the CDR3 is TGTGCCAGCAGTTCTAGAATGGGGGCTTTCTTT.

V usage is TRBV6-5 and J usage is TRBJ1-1; D ambiguous. This CDR3 spans 8 amino acids. Trimming removed 9 bases from V and 5 bases from J, with 1 base in between. In germline, CDR1 is MNHEY, CDR2 SVGAGI. For the CDR3, the DNA is TGTGCCAGGACTGAAGCTTTCTTT. Protein product: CARTEAFF.

The CDR3 here is CASSSLGVGGYTF. Written as DNA, the CDR3 is TGTGCCAGCAGTTCCCTCGGGGTAGGTGGCTACACCTTC. The chain has TRBV27 and TRBJ1-2; the D is unclear. The V gene's germline CDR1 is MNHEY and CDR2 SMNVEV (reference sequence). This CDR3 has 13 residues. V shed 4 bases and J shed 7 bases, with 13 bases lying between them.